This TCR beta chain emerged from a study of blood T cell repertoires in COVID-19. For the study at large: The United States, Italy and Spain supplied acute and convalescent COVID-19 samples. PBMCs, B-cell-depleted T cells, or T cells were the source of the cDNA or gDNA that made up the material.

CDR1 is SGHTS, CDR2 YDEGEE, per germline. V was pared by 3 bases and J by 1 base, with 15 bases between. The CDR3 sequence is 16 residues long. Authors' analysis steps: Quantification of nucleated cells was approximated via reference gene primer amplification. Clones were read by immunoSEQ multiplex PCR, and TCRdb kept only the in-frame ones, dropping some. V and J calls and clone size come straight from that table; D and trimming were deduced from the DNA. This sample has approximately 220,000 clones; 80% to 90% occur once, and the top ten carry approximately 4.8%. This chain connects TRBV5-8 to TRBJ2-3, with no clear D. This clonotype was obtained from a woman in her 70s with acute or convalescent COVID-19. Sequenced: peripheral blood. This CDR3 is CASSSSYEAGTDTQYF. Here the CDR3 DNA reads TGTGCCAGCAGCTCCTCATACGAGGCCGGCACAGATACGCAGTATTTT.